The sequence of this T cell receptor beta chain was determined in a study of graft-versus-host responses after intestinal transplantation. The overall study: Induction using anti-thymocyte globulin, followed by tacrolimus and steroids for around 3 years, was given to all recipients.

On this clone itself: The target antigen is unknown.

The study's findings and limits: Allografts of one patient group, those with graft-donor T cell macrochimerism, had high graft-versus-host to host-versus-graft clonal ratios. The marrow of recipients harbored GvH clones, and ileum or blood showed some of them first. Declining HvG levels early post-transplant were linked to peak circulating GvH clone levels.

Both intraepithelial and lamina propria lymphocytes were released by processing graft tissue. CDR3 length: 16 amino acids. Germline lookup yields CDR1 SEHNR and CDR2 FQNEAQ (reference sequence). V dropped 0 bases and J dropped 0; count of bases not matched to a gene: 3. Sequenced by immunoSEQ multiplex PCR; TCRdb stores in-frame clones only, minus some. The data contain around 18,000 clones, approximately 79% of them seen just once; the ten biggest clones take up approximately 5.1%. The receptor's source is a human patient who received an intestinal transplant, so some T cells may come from the graft donor. Sequenced here: ileum tissue, sampled 17 days after transplant. This chain links TRBV7-9 with TRBJ1-2; 8 bases fit TRBD1. Here the CDR3 DNA reads TGTGCCAGCAGCTTAGCGAAGGACAGGGCTAACTATGGCTACACCTTC. It codes for CASSLAKDRANYGYTF.